The TCR beta chain described here comes from a study of early T cells in non-severe SARS-CoV-2 infection. Overall study results and limits: Matching results from VDJdb favored anti-spike CD8 responses, leaving private and CD4 specificities undetected.

Trimming removed 1 base at V and 0 bases at J, with 8 bases between. Germline CDR1 and CDR2: SGHTS and YDEGEE. This CDR3 is 14 amino acids long. MiXCR, run by TCRdb on the 5' RACE reads, gives a single entry per CDR3 protein. The data show 30,000 to 45,000 distinct CDR3 sequences, approximately 8.9% seen once. This clonotype has only a few counts. Its cognate antigen is unknown. Sequenced sample: whole blood. The source is an adult who was a healthcare worker with PCR-confirmed SARS-CoV-2 infection or an uninfected control (not recorded which). V is TRBV5-8 and J is TRBJ2-7; D might be TRBD1 (6 bases). CDR3 loop: CASSLQGTSYEQYF. The CDR3 DNA reads as TGTGCCAGCAGCTTGCAGGGGACCTCCTACGAGCAGTACTTC. The complete variable domain, with remaining parts taken from reference TRBV5-8 and TRBJ2-7, reads EAGVTQSPTHLIKTRGQQATLRCSPISGHTSVYWYQQALGLGLQFLLWYDEGEERNRGNFPPRFSGRQFPNYSSELNVNALELEDSALYLCASSLQGTSYEQYFGPGTRLTVT.